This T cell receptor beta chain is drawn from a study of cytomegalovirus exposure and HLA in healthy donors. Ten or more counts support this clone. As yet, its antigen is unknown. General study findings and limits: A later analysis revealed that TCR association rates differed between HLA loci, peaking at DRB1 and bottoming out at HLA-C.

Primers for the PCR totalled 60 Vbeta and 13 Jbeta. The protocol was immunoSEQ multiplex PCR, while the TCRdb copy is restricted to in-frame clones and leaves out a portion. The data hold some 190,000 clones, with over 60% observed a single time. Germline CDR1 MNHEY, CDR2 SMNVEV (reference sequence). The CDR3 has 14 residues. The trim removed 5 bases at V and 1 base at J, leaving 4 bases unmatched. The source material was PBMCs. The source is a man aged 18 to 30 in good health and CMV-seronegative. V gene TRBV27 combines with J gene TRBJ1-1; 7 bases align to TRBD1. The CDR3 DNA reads TGTGCCAGCAGTGTACAGGGGCCGAACACTGAAGCTTTCTTT. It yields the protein CASSVQGPNTEAFF.